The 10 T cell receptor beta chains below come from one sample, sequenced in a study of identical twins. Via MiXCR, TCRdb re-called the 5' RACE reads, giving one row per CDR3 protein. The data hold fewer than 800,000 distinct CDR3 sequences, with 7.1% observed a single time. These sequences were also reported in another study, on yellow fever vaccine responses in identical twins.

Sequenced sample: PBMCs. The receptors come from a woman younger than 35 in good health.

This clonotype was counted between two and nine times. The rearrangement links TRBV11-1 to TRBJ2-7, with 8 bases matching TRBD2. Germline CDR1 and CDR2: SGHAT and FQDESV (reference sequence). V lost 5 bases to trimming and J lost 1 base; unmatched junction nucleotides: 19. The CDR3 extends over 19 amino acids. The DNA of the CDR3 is TGTGCCAGCAGCCCCGAGGGGTTAGAGAGCGGGGGTGATTCCTACGAGCAGTACGTC. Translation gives CASSPEGLESGGDSYEQYV.

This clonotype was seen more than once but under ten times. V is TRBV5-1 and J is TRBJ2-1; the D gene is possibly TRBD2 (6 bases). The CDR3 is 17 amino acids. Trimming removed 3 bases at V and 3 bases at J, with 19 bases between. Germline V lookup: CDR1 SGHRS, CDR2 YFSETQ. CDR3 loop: CASSWDSTGGNYNEQFF. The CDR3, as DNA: TGCGCCAGCAGCTGGGACTCGACTGGGGGGAACTACAATGAGCAGTTCTTC.

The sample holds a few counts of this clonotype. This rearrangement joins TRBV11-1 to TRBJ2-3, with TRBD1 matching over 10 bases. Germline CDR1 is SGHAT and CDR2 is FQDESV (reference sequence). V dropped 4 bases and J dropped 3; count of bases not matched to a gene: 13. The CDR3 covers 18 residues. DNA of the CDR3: TGTGCCAGCAGCTCCTATACTACGCTGGACAGGGGGACAGATACGCAGTATTTT. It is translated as CASSSYTTLDRGTDTQYF. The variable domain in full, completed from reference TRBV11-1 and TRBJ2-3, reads EAEVAQSPRYKITEKSQAVAFWCDPISGHATLYWYRQILGQGPELLVQFQDESVVDDSQLPKDRFSAERLKGVDSTLKIQPAELGDSAMYLCASSSYTTLDRGTDTQYFGPGTRLTVL.

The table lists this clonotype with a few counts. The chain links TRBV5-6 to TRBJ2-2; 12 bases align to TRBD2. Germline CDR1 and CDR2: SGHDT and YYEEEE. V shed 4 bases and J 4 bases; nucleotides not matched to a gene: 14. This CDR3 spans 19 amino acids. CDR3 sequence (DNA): TGTGCCAGCAGCAACTCCTTGACTAGCGGGGGTGCGATCACCGGGGAGCTGTTTTTT. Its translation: CASSNSLTSGGAITGELFF.

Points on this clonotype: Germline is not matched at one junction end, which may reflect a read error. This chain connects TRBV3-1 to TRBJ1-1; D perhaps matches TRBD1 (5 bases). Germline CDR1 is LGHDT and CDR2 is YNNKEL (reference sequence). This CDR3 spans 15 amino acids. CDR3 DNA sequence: TGTGCCTGCAGCCTTAAACAGGCGAGGAACACTGAAGCTTTCTTT. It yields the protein CACSLKQARNTEAFF. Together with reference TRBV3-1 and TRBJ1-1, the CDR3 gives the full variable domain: DTAVSQTPKYLVTQMGNDKSIKCEQNLGHDTMYWYKQDSKKFLKIMFSYNNKELIINETVPNRFSPKSPDKAHLNLHINSLELGDSAVYFCACSLKQARNTEAFFGQGTRLTVV.

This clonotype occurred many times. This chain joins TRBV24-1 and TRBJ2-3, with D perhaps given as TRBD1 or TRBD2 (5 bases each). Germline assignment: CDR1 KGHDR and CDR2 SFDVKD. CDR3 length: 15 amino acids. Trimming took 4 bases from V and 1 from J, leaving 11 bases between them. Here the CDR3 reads CATSETGARTDTQYF. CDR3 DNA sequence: TGTGCCACCAGTGAAACCGGGGCCCGCACAGATACGCAGTATTTT.

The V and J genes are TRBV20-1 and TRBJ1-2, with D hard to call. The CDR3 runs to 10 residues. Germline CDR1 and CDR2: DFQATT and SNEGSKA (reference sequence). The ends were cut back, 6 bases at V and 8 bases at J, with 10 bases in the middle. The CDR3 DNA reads TGCAGTGCGGCAGCCGGCGGCTACACCTTC. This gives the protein CSAAAGGYTF.

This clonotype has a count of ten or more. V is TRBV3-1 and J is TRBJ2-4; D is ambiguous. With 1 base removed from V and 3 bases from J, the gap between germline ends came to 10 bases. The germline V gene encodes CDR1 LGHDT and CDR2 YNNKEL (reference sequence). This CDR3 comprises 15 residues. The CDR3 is CASSQGILGKNIQYF. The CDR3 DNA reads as TGTGCCAGCAGCCAAGGGATCTTAGGCAAAAACATTCAGTACTTC. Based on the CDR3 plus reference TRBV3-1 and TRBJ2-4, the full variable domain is DTAVSQTPKYLVTQMGNDKSIKCEQNLGHDTMYWYKQDSKKFLKIMFSYNNKELIINETVPNRFSPKSPDKAHLNLHINSLELGDSAVYFCASSQGILGKNIQYFGAGTRLSVL.

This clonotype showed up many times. CDR3 DNA sequence: TGTGCCAGCAGTCATCCAGATACGCAGTATTTT. This codes for CASSHPDTQYF. The rearrangement joins TRBV12-3 or TRBV12-4 to TRBJ2-3, with D uncertain. The CDR3 consists of 11 residues. Trimming shortened V by 5 bases and J by 4 bases, and 4 bases separated the two germline ends.

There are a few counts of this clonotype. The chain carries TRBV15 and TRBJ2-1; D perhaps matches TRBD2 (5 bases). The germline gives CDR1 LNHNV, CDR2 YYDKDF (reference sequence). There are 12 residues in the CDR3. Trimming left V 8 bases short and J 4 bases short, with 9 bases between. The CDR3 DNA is TGTGCCACCTCTCGGGGTTACAATGAGCAGTTCTTC. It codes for CATSRGYNEQFF. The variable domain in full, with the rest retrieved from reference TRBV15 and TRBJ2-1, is DAMVIQNPRYQVTQFGKPVTLSCSQTLNHNVMYWYQQKSSQAPKLLFHYYDKDFNNEADTPDNFQSRRPNTSFCFLDIRSPGLGDTAMYLCATSRGYNEQFFGPGTRLTVL.